This TCR beta chain was profiled in a study of blood T cell repertoires in COVID-19. Study-level background: COVID-19 samples, acute and convalescent, were from the United States, Italy and Spain. In each case, the material was cDNA or gDNA derived from T cells, B-cell-depleted T cells, or PBMCs.

The sample holds a few counts of this clone. Recovery meant two consecutive negative NP/OP PCR tests, professional clearance, or resolved symptoms. The germline gives CDR1 SGHVS, CDR2 FQNEAQ. V dropped 5 bases and J dropped 7; count of bases not matched to a gene: 14. The CDR3 runs to 16 residues. In the authors' methods: Researchers report that nucleated cell counts were estimated from reference gene primer amplification. The table came from immunoSEQ multiplex PCR; TCRdb's copy has only in-frame clones and leaves some out. D and trimming come from the DNA, and the V and J calls and clone size come from that table. This table has about 180,000 clones, 75% to 90% appearing once.

This chain joins TRBV7-8 and TRBJ2-7; the match to TRBD1 covers 10 bases. The sequence derives from a man aged 40-49 years who had recovered from COVID-19. Sequenced input: PBMCs or T cells enriched from blood (not recorded which). In DNA form, the CDR3 reads TGTGCCAGCAGCGTCCGGGACAGGGGCTTTCTGGGGGAGCAGTACTTC. This encodes CASSVRDRGFLGEQYF.